Below, one T cell receptor (beta chain) is given with its context. The data derive from a study of T cell changes during pregnancy in multiple sclerosis. Germline CDR1 is PRHDT and CDR2 is FYEKMQ (reference sequence). The germline V and J ends were trimmed by 3 bases and 0 bases, with 11 bases remaining between them. CDR3 length: 15 residues. TCRdb's copy holds only in-frame clones and misses some; the assay was immunoSEQ multiplex PCR. The sample yields fewer than 25,000 clones, roughly 89% seen once. The chain recombines TRBV13 with TRBJ1-1; D might be TRBD1 (5 bases). This TCR derives from a female donor in good health, enrolled as a control in a pregnancy study. Source: CD8+ T cells from peripheral blood mononuclear cells, taken in the third trimester of pregnancy. The DNA of the CDR3 is TGTGCCAGCAGCTTGACAGAAAAAATGAACACTGAAGCTTTCTTT. This codes for CASSLTEKMNTEAFF.